This T cell receptor beta chain is drawn from a study of T cell changes during pregnancy in multiple sclerosis. Assay: immunoSEQ multiplex PCR; the TCRdb copy retains only in-frame clones and omits some. Of tens of thousands of clones detected, around 92% appear once; the ten largest clones hold about 1%. CDR3 size: 14 residues. The V end lost 2 bases, the J end lost 7 bases, and 9 bases lay between the germline ends. Germline CDR1 ENHRY, CDR2 SYGVKD. The receptor's source is a female donor in good health, enrolled as a control in a pregnancy study. The V and J genes are TRBV10-3 and TRBJ1-6, with D maybe TRBD1 (6 bases). The material was peripheral blood, obtained after pregnancy. This CDR3 is CAISERTENSPLHF. As DNA, the CDR3 is TGTGCCATCAGTGAGCGGACAGAGAATTCACCCCTCCACTTT.